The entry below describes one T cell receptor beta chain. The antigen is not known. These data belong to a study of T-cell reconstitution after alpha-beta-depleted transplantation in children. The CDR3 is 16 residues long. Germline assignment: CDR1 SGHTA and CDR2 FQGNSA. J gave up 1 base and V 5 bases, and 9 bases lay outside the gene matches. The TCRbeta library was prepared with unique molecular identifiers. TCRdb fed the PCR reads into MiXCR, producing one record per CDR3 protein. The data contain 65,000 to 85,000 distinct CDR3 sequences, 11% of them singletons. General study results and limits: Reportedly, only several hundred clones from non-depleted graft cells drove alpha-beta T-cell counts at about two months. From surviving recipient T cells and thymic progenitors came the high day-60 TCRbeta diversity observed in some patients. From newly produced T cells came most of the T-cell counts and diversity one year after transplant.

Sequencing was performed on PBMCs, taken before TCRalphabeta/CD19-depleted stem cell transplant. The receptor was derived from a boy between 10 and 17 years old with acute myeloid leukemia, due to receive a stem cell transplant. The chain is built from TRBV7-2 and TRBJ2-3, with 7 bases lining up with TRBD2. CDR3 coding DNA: TGTGCCAGCAGCGCGGGGGTGGGCTGGGGCACAGATACGCAGTATTTT. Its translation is CASSAGVGWGTDTQYF.